One and the same sample provided the 2 T cell receptor beta chains below, sequenced in a study of CD8 T cells in ankylosing spondylitis. Study results and limitations: A TCR beta motif of about 8 highly homologous variants appeared characteristic of ankylosing spondylitis blood.

The antigens these receptors bind are not known. Each CDR3 protein gets one entry after TCRdb re-called the 5' RACE reads with MiXCR. The data show 300,000 to 400,000 distinct CDR3 sequences, with around 24% seen just once and less than 20% held by the top ten. Source material: blood, either unsorted or a sorted T cell fraction (not recorded which). These receptors were taken from a male donor with ankylosing spondylitis.

The V and J genes are TRBV7-9 and TRBJ2-1; maybe TRBD2 (5 bases). V lost 7 bases and J 8 bases, leaving 6 bases between the germline ends. CDR3 length: 10 amino acids. Per the germline V gene, CDR1 is SEHNR and CDR2 is FQNEAQ (reference sequence). The CDR3 nucleotides read TGTGCCAGCAAGGAGGATGAGCAGTTCTTC. It codes for CASKEDEQFF. Full variable domain (remainder filled in from reference TRBV7-9 and TRBJ2-1): DTGVSQNPRHKITKRGQNVTFRCDPISEHNRLYWYRQTLGQGPEFLTYFQNEAQLEKSRLLSDRFSAERPKGSFSTLEIQRTEQGDSAMYLCASKEDEQFFGPGTRLTVL.

The sample holds a few counts of this clonotype. The rearrangement joins TRBV5-1 to TRBJ2-2, with D uncertain. Germline CDR1 is SGHRS and CDR2 is YFSETQ. The CDR3 is 15 amino acids. V dropped 4 bases and J dropped 2 bases, with 12 bases sitting between them. Written as DNA, the CDR3 is TGCGCCAGCAGCCGATCCCTCGATAACACCGGGGAGCTGTTTTTT. Translated: CASSRSLDNTGELFF.